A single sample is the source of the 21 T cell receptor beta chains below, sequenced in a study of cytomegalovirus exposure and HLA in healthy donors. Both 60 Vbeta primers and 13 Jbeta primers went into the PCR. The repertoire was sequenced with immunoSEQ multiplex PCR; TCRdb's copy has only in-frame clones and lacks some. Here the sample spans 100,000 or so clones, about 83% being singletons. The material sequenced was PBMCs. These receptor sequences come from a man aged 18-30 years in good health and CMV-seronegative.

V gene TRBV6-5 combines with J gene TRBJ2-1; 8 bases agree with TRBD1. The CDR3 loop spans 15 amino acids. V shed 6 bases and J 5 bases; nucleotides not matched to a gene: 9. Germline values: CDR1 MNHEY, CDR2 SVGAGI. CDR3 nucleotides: TGTGCCAGCAGAAGAACAGGACAGGGTGACAATGAGCAGTTCTTC. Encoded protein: CASRRTGQGDNEQFF.

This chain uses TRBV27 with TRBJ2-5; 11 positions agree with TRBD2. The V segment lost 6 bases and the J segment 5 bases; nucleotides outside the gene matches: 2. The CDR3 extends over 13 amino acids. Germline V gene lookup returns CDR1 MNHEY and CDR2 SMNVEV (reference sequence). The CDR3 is CASRIAGGETQYF. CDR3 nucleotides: TGTGCCAGCAGGATAGCGGGAGGGGAGACCCAGTACTTC.

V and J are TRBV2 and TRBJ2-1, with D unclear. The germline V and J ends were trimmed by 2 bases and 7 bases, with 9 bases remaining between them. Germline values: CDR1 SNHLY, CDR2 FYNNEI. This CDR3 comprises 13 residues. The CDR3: CASSERYYNEQFF. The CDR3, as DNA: TGTGCCAGCAGTGAAAGGTACTATAATGAGCAGTTCTTC.

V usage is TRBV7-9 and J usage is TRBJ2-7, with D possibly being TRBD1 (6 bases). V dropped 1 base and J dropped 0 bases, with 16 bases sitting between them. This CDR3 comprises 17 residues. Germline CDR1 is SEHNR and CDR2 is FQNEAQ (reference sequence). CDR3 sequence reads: CASSLGLDSRRSYEQYF. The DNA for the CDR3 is TGTGCCAGCAGCTTAGGTTTGGACAGTCGCCGCTCCTACGAGCAGTACTTC.

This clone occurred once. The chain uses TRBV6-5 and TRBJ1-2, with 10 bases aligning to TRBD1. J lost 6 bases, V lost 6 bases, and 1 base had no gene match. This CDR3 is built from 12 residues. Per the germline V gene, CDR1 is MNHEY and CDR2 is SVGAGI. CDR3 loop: CASRGQGNGYTF. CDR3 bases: TGTGCCAGCAGGGGACAGGGGAATGGCTACACCTTC.

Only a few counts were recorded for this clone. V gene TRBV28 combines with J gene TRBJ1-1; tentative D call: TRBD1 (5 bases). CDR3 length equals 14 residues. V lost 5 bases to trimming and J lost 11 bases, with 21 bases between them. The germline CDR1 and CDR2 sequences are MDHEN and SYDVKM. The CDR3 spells CASSNPGEGSGAFF. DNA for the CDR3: TGTGCCAGCAGTAACCCCGGGGAGGGGAGTGGGGCTTTCTTT.

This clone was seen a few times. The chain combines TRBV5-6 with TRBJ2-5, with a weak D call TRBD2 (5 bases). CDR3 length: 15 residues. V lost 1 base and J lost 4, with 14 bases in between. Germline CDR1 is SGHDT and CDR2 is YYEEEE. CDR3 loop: CASSLPGVGLETQYF. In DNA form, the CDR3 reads TGTGCCAGCAGCTTGCCCGGGGTTGGACTAGAGACCCAGTACTTC. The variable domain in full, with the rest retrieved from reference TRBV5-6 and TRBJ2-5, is DAGVTQSPTHLIKTRGQQVTLRCSPKSGHDTVSWYQQALGQGPQFIFQYYEEEERQRGNFPDRFSGHQFPNYSSELNVNALLLGDSALYLCASSLPGVGLETQYFGPGTRLLVL.

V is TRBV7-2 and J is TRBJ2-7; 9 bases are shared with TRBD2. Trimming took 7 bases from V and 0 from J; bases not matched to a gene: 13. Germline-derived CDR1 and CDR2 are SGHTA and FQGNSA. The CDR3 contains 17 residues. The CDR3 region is CASTPGSGRSLSYEQYF. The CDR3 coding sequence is TGTGCCAGCACCCCGGGGAGCGGGAGGTCCCTCTCCTACGAGCAGTACTTC.

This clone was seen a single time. The CDR3 DNA reads as TGTGCTAGTGGGCCCAAGGGACAGCTTGAAGAGACCCAGTACTTC. As protein: CASGPKGQLEETQYF. V gene TRBV12-5 combines with J gene TRBJ2-5; TRBD1 agrees at 7 bases. The V and J ends lost 6 bases and 3 bases, in that order; junction bases with no gene match: 10. In germline, CDR1 is LGHNT, CDR2 FRNRAP. This CDR3 contains 15 residues.

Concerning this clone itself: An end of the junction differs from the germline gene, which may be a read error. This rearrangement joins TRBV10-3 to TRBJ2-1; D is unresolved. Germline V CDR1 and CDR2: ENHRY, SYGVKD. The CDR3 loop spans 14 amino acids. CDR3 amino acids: CASSYSTSRNEQFF. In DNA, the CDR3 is TGTGCCAGCAGTTACTCGACTTCGCGCAATGAGCAGTTCTTC.

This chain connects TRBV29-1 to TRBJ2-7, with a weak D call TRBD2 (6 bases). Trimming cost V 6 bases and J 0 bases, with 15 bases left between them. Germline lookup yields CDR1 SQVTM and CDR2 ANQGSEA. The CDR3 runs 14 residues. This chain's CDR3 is CSVVGGVSSYEQYF. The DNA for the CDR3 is TGCAGCGTCGTTGGAGGGGTCAGCTCCTACGAGCAGTACTTC.

CDR3 protein: CASRPDRSSYNEQFF. The CDR3 coding sequence is TGTGCCAGCAGACCCGACCGGAGCTCCTACAATGAGCAGTTCTTC. The rearrangement links TRBV5-4 to TRBJ2-1; D ambiguous. V shed 5 bases and J shed 0 bases, with 12 bases lying between them. The germline V gene has CDR1 SGHNT and CDR2 YYREEE (reference sequence). CDR3 length: 15 residues.

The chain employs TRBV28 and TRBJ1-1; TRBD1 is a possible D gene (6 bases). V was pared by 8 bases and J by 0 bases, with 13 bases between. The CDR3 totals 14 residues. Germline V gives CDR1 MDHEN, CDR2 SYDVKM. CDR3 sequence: CASLGGGLNTEAFF. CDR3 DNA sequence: TGTGCCAGCTTGGGGGGGGGCTTGAACACTGAAGCTTTCTTT.

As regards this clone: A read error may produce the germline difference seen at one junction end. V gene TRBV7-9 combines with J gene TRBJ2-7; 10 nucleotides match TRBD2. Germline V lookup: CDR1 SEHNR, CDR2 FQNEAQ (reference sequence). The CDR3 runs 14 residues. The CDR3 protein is CSSSLSGRAYEQYF. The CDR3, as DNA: TGTTCCAGCAGCTTAAGCGGGAGGGCCTACGAGCAGTACTTC.

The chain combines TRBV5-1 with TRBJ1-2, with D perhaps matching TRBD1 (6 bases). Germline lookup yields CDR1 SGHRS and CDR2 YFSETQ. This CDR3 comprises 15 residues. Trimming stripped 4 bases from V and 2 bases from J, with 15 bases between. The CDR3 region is CASSPPGQGNYGYTF. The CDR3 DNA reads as TGCGCCAGCAGCCCCCCGGGGCAGGGGAACTATGGCTACACCTTC.

The CDR3 DNA reads TGCGCCAGCAGCGTTGGGACAGACTATAGCAATCAGCCCCAGCATTTT. This translates into CASSVGTDYSNQPQHF. The chain combines TRBV5-1 with TRBJ1-5; 7 nucleotides align to TRBD1. The J segment lost 0 bases and the V segment lost 4 bases, leaving 7 bases of the junction unmatched. This CDR3 contains 16 residues. The germline V gene encodes CDR1 SGHRS and CDR2 YFSETQ.

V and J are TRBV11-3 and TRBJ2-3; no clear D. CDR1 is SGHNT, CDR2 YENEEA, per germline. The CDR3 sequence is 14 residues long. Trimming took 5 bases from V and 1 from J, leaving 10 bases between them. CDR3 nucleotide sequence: TGTGCCAGCAGCAGAGAGACTGGCACAGATACGCAGTATTTT. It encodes CASSRETGTDTQYF.

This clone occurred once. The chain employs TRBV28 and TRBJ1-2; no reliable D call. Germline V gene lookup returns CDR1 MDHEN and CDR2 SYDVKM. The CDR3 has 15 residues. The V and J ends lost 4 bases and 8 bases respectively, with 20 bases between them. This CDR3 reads CASSSYSEGWWGYTF. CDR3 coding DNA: TGTGCCAGCAGTTCCTATAGTGAGGGATGGTGGGGCTACACCTTC.

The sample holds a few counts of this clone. In DNA, the CDR3 is TGTGCCAGCAGCTTGGGTCGGGACAGCCAAGAGACCCAGTACTTC. It is translated as CASSLGRDSQETQYF. The chain is built from TRBV5-6 and TRBJ2-5; TRBD1 matches 7 bases. The CDR3 has 15 residues. CDR1 and CDR2 (germline): SGHDT, YYEEEE. V lost 0 bases to trimming and J lost 1 base; unmatched junction nucleotides: 3.

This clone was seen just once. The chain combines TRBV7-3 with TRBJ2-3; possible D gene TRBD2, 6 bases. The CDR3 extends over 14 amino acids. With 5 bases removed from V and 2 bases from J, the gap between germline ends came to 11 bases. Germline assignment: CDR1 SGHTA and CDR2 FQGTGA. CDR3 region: CASSPAGITDTQYF. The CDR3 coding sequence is TGTGCCAGCAGCCCTGCGGGGATCACAGATACGCAGTATTTT. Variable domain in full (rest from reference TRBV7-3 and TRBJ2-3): GAGVSQTPSNKVTEKGKYVELRCDPISGHTALYWYRQSLGQGPEFLIYFQGTGAADDSGLPNDRFFAVRPEGSVSTLKIQRTERGDSAVYLCASSPAGITDTQYFGPGTRLTVL.

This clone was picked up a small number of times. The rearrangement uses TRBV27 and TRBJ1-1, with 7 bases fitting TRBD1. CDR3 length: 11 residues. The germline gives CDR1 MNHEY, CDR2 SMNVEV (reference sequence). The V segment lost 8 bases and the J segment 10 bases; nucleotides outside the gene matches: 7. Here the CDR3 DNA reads TGTGCCAGCGGGAGACAGGGCGCAGCTTTCTTT. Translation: CASGRQGAAFF.